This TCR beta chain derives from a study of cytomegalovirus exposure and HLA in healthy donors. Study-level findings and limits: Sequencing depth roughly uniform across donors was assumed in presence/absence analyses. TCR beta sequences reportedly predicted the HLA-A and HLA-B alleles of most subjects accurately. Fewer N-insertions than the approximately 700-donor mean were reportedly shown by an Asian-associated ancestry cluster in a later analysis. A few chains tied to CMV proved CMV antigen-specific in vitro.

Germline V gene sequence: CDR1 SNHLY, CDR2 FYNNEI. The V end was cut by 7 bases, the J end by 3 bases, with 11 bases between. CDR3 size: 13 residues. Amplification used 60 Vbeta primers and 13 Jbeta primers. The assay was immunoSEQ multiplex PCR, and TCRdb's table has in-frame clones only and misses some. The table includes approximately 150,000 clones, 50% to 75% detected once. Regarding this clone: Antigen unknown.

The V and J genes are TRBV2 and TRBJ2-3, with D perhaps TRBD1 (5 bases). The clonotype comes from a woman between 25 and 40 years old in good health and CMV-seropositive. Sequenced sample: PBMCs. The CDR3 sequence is CASNGQGTDTQYF. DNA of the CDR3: TGTGCCAGCAACGGGCAGGGTACAGATACGCAGTATTTT.